These 20 T cell receptor beta chains were sequenced from one sample in a study of blood T cell repertoires in COVID-19. TCRdb's copy holds only in-frame clones and misses some; the assay was immunoSEQ multiplex PCR. The sample consists of 250,000 to 350,000 clones, about nine tenths of them appearing once. The sequenced sample consisted of peripheral blood. The receptors come from a woman aged 45-60 years who had recovered from COVID-19.

The chain has TRBV7-9 and TRBJ2-1; D gene uncertain. The CDR3 is 14 amino acids. Germline lookup yields CDR1 SEHNR and CDR2 FQNEAQ (reference sequence). The V and J ends lost 5 bases and 4 bases respectively, with 12 bases between them. The CDR3 bases are TGTGCCAGCAGCCTTCTAGTGATATACAATGAGCAGTTCTTC. Its translation is CASSLLVIYNEQFF.

The chain couples TRBV27 to TRBJ2-7, with D tentatively TRBD2 (5 bases). The CDR3 runs to 14 residues. CDR1 and CDR2 (germline): MNHEY, SMNVEV (reference sequence). Trimming pared 5 bases from V and 3 bases from J, leaving 14 bases between. The CDR3 sequence is CASSGGLFGYEQYF. The CDR3 region has the DNA TGTGCCAGCAGTGGAGGACTTTTTGGCTACGAGCAGTACTTC.

The chain couples TRBV3-1 (or the pseudogene TRBV3-2) to TRBJ2-2, with 9 bases that match TRBD1. The trim removed 4 bases at V and 7 bases at J, leaving 4 bases unmatched. The V gene's germline CDR1 is LGHDT and CDR2 YNNKEL (reference sequence). The CDR3 is made up of 14 amino acids. The CDR3 sequence is CASSRTGVGGELFF. The CDR3 DNA follows: TGTGCCAGCAGCCGGACAGGGGTTGGCGGGGAGCTGTTTTTT.

V and J are TRBV30 and TRBJ2-5; a weak D match, TRBD1 (6 bases). The V and J ends lost 2 bases and 1 base respectively, with 11 bases between them. Germline values: CDR1 GTSNPN, CDR2 SVGIG (reference sequence). The CDR3 contains 14 residues. DNA for the CDR3: TGTGCCTGGAGTTTAGGACAGCTCCAAGAGACCCAGTACTTC. It yields the protein CAWSLGQLQETQYF. Full variable domain (missing parts from reference TRBV30 and TRBJ2-5): SQTIHQWPATLVQPVGSPLSLECTVEGTSNPNLYWYRQAAGRGLQLLFYSVGIGQISSEVPQNLSASRPQDRQFILSSKKLLLSDSGFYLCAWSLGQLQETQYFGPGTRLLVL.

This chain joins TRBV13 and TRBJ2-1, with a weak D call TRBD2 (7 bases). CDR3 size: 17 residues. The V end was cut by 5 bases, the J end by 1 base, with 18 bases between. CDR1 is PRHDT and CDR2 is FYEKMQ in the germline V gene (reference sequence). The CDR3 protein is CASSPTLGGASYNEQFF. CDR3 DNA: TGTGCCAGCAGCCCGACATTGGGGGGGGCGTCCTACAATGAGCAGTTCTTC.

This sequence joins TRBV28 and TRBJ2-7, with 9 nucleotides matching TRBD1. The CDR3 length is 13 residues. Germline values: CDR1 MDHEN, CDR2 SYDVKM. V shed 4 bases and J 5 bases; nucleotides not matched to a gene: 3. The CDR3 reads CASSSWDRDEQYF. Written as DNA, the CDR3 is TGTGCCAGCAGTTCCTGGGACAGGGACGAGCAGTACTTC.

The CDR3 DNA is TGTGCCAGCAGCGACGTTCTAGCGGGAGGGCCTAGGGGTGAGCAGTTCTTC. It yields the protein CASSDVLAGGPRGEQFF. The V call is TRBV11-2, the J call TRBJ2-1, with 12 nucleotides matching TRBD2. This CDR3 is 17 amino acids long. Losses at the gene ends were 5 bases for V and 9 bases for J; bases not matched to a gene: 14. The germline gives CDR1 SGHAT, CDR2 FQNNGV.

The chain joins TRBV27 to TRBJ2-7, with 9 positions matching TRBD1. The CDR3 is 14 amino acids. CDR1 and CDR2 (germline): MNHEY, SMNVEV (reference sequence). V lost 6 bases and J lost 4; bases outside the gene matches: 7. DNA for the CDR3: TGTGCCAGCAGGCCGGGACAGGGTAGGTACGAGCAGTACTTC. As protein: CASRPGQGRYEQYF.

This clone has only one observation. This sequence joins TRBV28 and TRBJ1-2, with D tentatively TRBD1 (5 bases). V lost 10 bases, J lost 8 bases, and 26 bases lay in between. In germline, CDR1 is MDHEN, CDR2 SYDVKM. CDR3 size: 15 residues. CDR3 in amino acids: CAISPTGGIKRGYTF. The CDR3 coding sequence is TGTGCCATCTCTCCAACCGGGGGGATTAAGAGGGGCTACACCTTC.

The chain links TRBV11-3 to TRBJ2-3, with TRBD1 matching over 8 bases. V dropped 5 bases and J dropped 5; count of bases not matched to a gene: 9. Germline CDR1 is SGHNT and CDR2 is YENEEA. This CDR3 is 15 amino acids long. The CDR3 is CASSHRTGSGDTQYF. CDR3 DNA: TGTGCCAGCAGCCATCGGACAGGGTCGGGAGATACGCAGTATTTT.

The chain joins TRBV3-1 (or the pseudogene TRBV3-2) to TRBJ1-1, with 8 bases fitting TRBD1. From germline, CDR1 is LGHDT and CDR2 YNNKEL (reference sequence). The CDR3 is made up of 13 amino acids. Trimming took 5 bases from V and 7 from J; bases not matched to a gene: 6. CDR3 nucleotide sequence: TGTGCCAGCAGCGAGTGGACAGGGAGTGAAGCTTTCTTT. Translation gives CASSEWTGSEAFF.

The chain recombines TRBV10-3 with TRBJ2-1; TRBD2 agrees at 9 bases. CDR1 and CDR2 from the germline V gene are ENHRY and SYGVKD. This CDR3 is built from 17 residues. The V and J ends lost 4 bases and 0 bases, in that order; junction bases with no gene match: 7. CDR3 region: CAISARLAGSSYNEQFF. The CDR3 DNA is TGTGCCATCAGTGCCCGGCTAGCGGGAAGCTCCTACAATGAGCAGTTCTTC.

The rearrangement links TRBV10-1 to TRBJ2-7; D possibly corresponds to TRBD2 (5 bases). CDR3 length: 15 amino acids. Germline values: CDR1 WNHNN, CDR2 SYGVQD (reference sequence). V was pared by 7 bases and J by 2 bases, with 18 bases between. The CDR3 loop is CASNSPVIATYEQYF. The CDR3 nucleotides are TGCGCCAGCAATTCGCCCGTCATAGCGACCTACGAGCAGTACTTC.

This chain connects TRBV4-3 to TRBJ1-1; D remains unclear. V was shortened by 1 base and J by 0 bases, with 6 bases between the two germline ends. Germline CDR1 is LGHNA and CDR2 is YSLEER. This CDR3 region has 14 residues. CDR3 loop: CASSQVVLNTEAFF. CDR3 nucleotides: TGCGCCAGCAGCCAAGTCGTTCTGAACACTGAAGCTTTCTTT.

The chain couples TRBV30 to TRBJ2-7; a weak D match, TRBD1 (5 bases). CDR3 length: 11 residues. The germline V gene encodes CDR1 GTSNPN and CDR2 SVGIG (reference sequence). Trimming pared 5 bases from V and 3 bases from J, leaving 8 bases between. CDR3 bases: TGTGCCTGGGGGGCCAACTACGAGCAGTACTTC. Translated: CAWGANYEQYF.

V is TRBV6-2 or TRBV6-3 and J is TRBJ1-2; 10 positions agree with TRBD1. The CDR3 sequence is 15 residues long. The V and J ends lost 4 bases and 3 bases, in that order; junction bases with no gene match: 5. CDR1 and CDR2 from the germline V gene are MNHEY and SVGEGT. The CDR3 nucleotides read TGTGCCAGCAGTTCTCCCGGGACAGGGGACTATGGCTACACCTTC. Translated, it gives CASSSPGTGDYGYTF.

This clone was observed a few times. The chain joins TRBV18 to TRBJ1-5, with D possibly matching TRBD1 (5 bases). Trimming pared 3 bases from V and 5 bases from J, leaving 8 bases between. Per germline, CDR1 KGHSH and CDR2 LQKENI. The CDR3 runs to 13 residues. CDR3 DNA sequence: TGTGCCAGCTCACCGGGAGGGGATCAGCCCCAGCATTTT. As protein: CASSPGGDQPQHF.

This chain links TRBV27 with TRBJ1-2; tentatively, D is TRBD1 (5 bases). Germline V gene lookup returns CDR1 MNHEY and CDR2 SMNVEV (reference sequence). V lost 5 bases to trimming and J lost 2 bases, with 15 bases between them. This CDR3 has 15 amino acids. CDR3 in DNA: TGTGCCAGCAGTAGGCCATGGACACCAAACTATGGCTACACCTTC. Protein product: CASSRPWTPNYGYTF.

Of note for this clone: The junction does not match germline at one end; this may be a read error. The chain has TRBV24-1 and TRBJ1-4, with D unclear. Germline CDR1 and CDR2: KGHDR and SFDVKD. The CDR3 is made up of 11 amino acids. The chain's CDR3 is CATSDRQFHGF. The CDR3 DNA is TGTGCCACCAGTGATCGTCAGTTCCACGGGTTT.

This clone was observed at least ten times. The chain employs TRBV28 and TRBJ2-2, with D unresolved. CDR1 and CDR2 from the germline V gene are MDHEN and SYDVKM. Trimming took off 7 bases at V and 1 base at J, with 13 bases between the two ends. CDR3 length equals 15 residues. Written as DNA, the CDR3 is TGTGCCAGCATCTTCTGGCCTTTGAACACCGGGGAGCTGTTTTTT. Translation gives CASIFWPLNTGELFF.